This T cell receptor beta chain was sequenced in a study of shared clonotypes between healthy human individuals. Study summary: The study enrolled a couple of women and three men aged 18 to 49. Study-level findings and limits: The study found lower generation probabilities in non-shared clonotypes than in those shared by all four donors.

J gave up 3 bases and V 4 bases, and 15 bases lay outside the gene matches. Germline lookup yields CDR1 MGHDK and CDR2 SYGVNS. This CDR3 spans 18 amino acids. Execution of the assay was at deep level. As processed by the authors: From ImmunoSEQ came sequences covering only the junction and carrying no quality scores, so filtering differed. Assay used: immunoSEQ multiplex PCR; TCRdb lists only in-frame clones, some missing. The DNA was the basis for D and trimming; V, J and clone size are from that table. The data hold some 2.1 million clones, with about 94% observed a single time. Points on this clone: Its specificity is not known.

Terminally differentiated effector memory CD45RA+ cells were left out of the naive CD8 fraction, which was CD45RO-negative and positively selected for CCR7. Sequencing used naive CD8+ T cells from PBMCs. The clonotype comes from a man between 18 and 29 years old in good health. Some clones in this sample may be carry-over from other donors' samples. The chain links TRBV25-1 to TRBJ1-5; 7 positions agree with TRBD1. CDR3 DNA sequence: TGTGCCAGCAGTGGTGAGGAGTCGGGACAGTTATTCAATCAGCCCCAGCATTTT. Its protein is CASSGEESGQLFNQPQHF.